The 21 T cell receptor beta chains in this list originate from one sample, sequenced in a study of vaccination and CD4 T cells after COVID-19. As to time point: late sampling 161 to 241 days after vaccination in a few convalescent patients. Treatment specified: roughly ten-day PBMC culture with coronavirus spike peptide pools or control peptides (ViraFEST assay). Sequence data for DNA of cultured CD4+ T cells were generated by the Oncomine TCR Beta short-read assay. TCRdb passed the PCR reads through MiXCR, listing each CDR3 protein once. This table has fewer than 30,000 distinct CDR3 sequences, 41% appearing once. Their specific antigens are unknown. The sequencing here drew on CD4+ T cells from blood, cultured in vitro, taken about 7 months after SARS-CoV-2 vaccination. The receptors were sampled from a human donor who had recovered from COVID-19.

The gene calls are TRBV4-3 and TRBJ2-7, with D possibly matching TRBD1 (6 bases). Between the trimmed V and J ends, which lost 5 bases and 3 bases, there was a span of 17 bases. The CDR3 runs to 15 residues. CDR1 and CDR2 (germline): LGHNA, YSLEER. The CDR3 coding sequence is TGCGCCAGCAGCGGACAGAGAGGACCTGGCTACGAGCAGTACTTC. It specifies CASSGQRGPGYEQYF.

Only one count was recorded for this clonotype. The chain uses TRBV2 and TRBJ2-1, with D possibly being TRBD1 (7 bases). The germline V and J ends were trimmed by 7 bases and 6 bases, with 13 bases remaining between them. Germline loops: CDR1 SNHLY, CDR2 FYNNEI. CDR3 length equals 13 residues. In DNA, the CDR3 is TGTGCCAGCAACCGACAGGGAGGCAATGAGCAGTTCTTC. Protein sequence: CASNRQGGNEQFF.

The V call is TRBV27, the J call TRBJ2-3; perhaps TRBD1 as D (5 bases). The CDR3 has 14 residues. Germline lookup yields CDR1 MNHEY and CDR2 SMNVEV (reference sequence). Trimming shortened V by 7 bases and J by 0 bases, and 11 bases separated the two germline ends. CDR3 sequence (DNA): TGTGCCAGCAAGGCAGGGCCTAGCACAGATACGCAGTATTTT. Its translation is CASKAGPSTDTQYF.

The V gene is TRBV7-3, the J gene TRBJ2-5; possibly TRBD2 for D (7 bases). In germline, CDR1 is SGHTA, CDR2 FQGTGA. The CDR3 length is 16 residues. Trimming shortened V by 2 bases and J by 1 base, and 14 bases separated the two germline ends. The CDR3 DNA reads TGTGCCAGCAGCTTAGGAAGGGGGGGAAGCCAAGAGACCCAGTACTTC. Its translation is CASSLGRGGSQETQYF.

This clonotype occurred a few times. The rearrangement links TRBV20-1 to TRBJ2-3; 10 nucleotides line up with TRBD2. The length of the CDR3 is 14 residues. Losses at the gene ends were 6 bases for V and 2 bases for J; bases not matched to a gene: 5. Germline values: CDR1 DFQATT, CDR2 SNEGSKA (reference sequence). The CDR3 nucleotides are TGCAGTGCCCGGACTAGCGGCTACACAGATACGCAGTATTTT. Translation: CSARTSGYTDTQYF.

Only one count was recorded for this clonotype. This chain connects TRBV29-1 to TRBJ1-2; D remains ambiguous. The V end was cut by 1 base, the J end by 2 bases, with 8 bases between. The length of the CDR3 is 13 residues. Germline lookup yields CDR1 SQVTM and CDR2 ANQGSEA. The CDR3 region is CSVEAGENYGYTF. CDR3 DNA: TGCAGCGTTGAAGCGGGAGAGAACTATGGCTACACCTTC.

The chain uses TRBV2 and TRBJ2-1, with D maybe TRBD1 (5 bases). The CDR3 is 13 residues long. The germline V gene encodes CDR1 SNHLY and CDR2 FYNNEI. Trimming took off 8 bases at V and 4 bases at J, with 12 bases between the two ends. This chain's CDR3 is CASGIQGYNEQFF. The CDR3 DNA reads as TGTGCCAGCGGCATTCAGGGATACAATGAGCAGTTCTTC. The whole variable domain, remainder taken from reference TRBV2 and TRBJ2-1, is EPEVTQTPSHQVTQMGQEVILRCVPISNHLYFYWYRQILGQKVEFLVSFYNNEISEKSEIFDDQFSVERPDGSNFTLKIRSTKLEDSAMYFCASGIQGYNEQFFGPGTRLTVL.

This clonotype turned up a few times. The chain carries TRBV6-1 and TRBJ1-5; D is unresolved. Germline assignment: CDR1 MNHNS and CDR2 SASEGT. V lost 0 bases, J lost 9 bases, and 9 bases lay in between. The CDR3 is 13 amino acids. CDR3 sequence: CASSEARGGPQHF. In DNA, the CDR3 is TGTGCCAGCAGTGAAGCGCGGGGAGGGCCCCAGCATTTT.

This clonotype was detected once. The chain uses TRBV14 and TRBJ1-5; perhaps TRBD1 as D (5 bases). V lost 1 base and J 4 bases, leaving 8 bases between the germline ends. This CDR3 region has 14 residues. CDR1 is SGHDN and CDR2 is FVKESK in the germline V gene. The DNA for the CDR3 is TGTGCCAGCAGCCAAGTGGGGGGGAATCAGCCCCAGCATTTT. Protein sequence: CASSQVGGNQPQHF.

This CDR3 reads CASSEDWTSLEQYF. In DNA, the CDR3 is TGTGCCAGCAGTGAAGATTGGACTAGTCTCGAGCAGTACTTC. The chain employs TRBV2 and TRBJ2-7; TRBD2 aligns across 7 bases. The CDR3 sequence is 14 residues long. J gave up 6 bases and V 1 base, and 6 bases lay outside the gene matches. The germline V gene encodes CDR1 SNHLY and CDR2 FYNNEI.

The chain employs TRBV4-1 and TRBJ1-6, with 7 nucleotides matching TRBD1. V gave up 2 bases and J gave up 6 bases; unmatched junction bases: 7. Germline assignment: CDR1 MGHRA and CDR2 YSYEKL. The CDR3 is made up of 16 amino acids. The CDR3 nucleotides are TGCGCCAGCAGCCAACTCGGGACAGCTGCTAATTCACCCCTCCACTTT. Residues: CASSQLGTAANSPLHF.

The chain links TRBV2 to TRBJ2-5; 7 nucleotides align to TRBD2. Germline CDR1 and CDR2: SNHLY and FYNNEI. The V gene end was trimmed by 9 bases and the J gene end by 2 bases; junction bases not matched to a gene: 6. The CDR3 runs 13 residues. DNA of the CDR3: TGTGCCAGTTTGCTAGCGGAGCAAGAGACCCAGTACTTC. This codes for CASLLAEQETQYF.

The sample holds a few counts of this clonotype. The rearrangement uses TRBV7-2 and TRBJ1-5; no clear D gene. The CDR3 has 14 residues. The V end lost 4 bases, the J end lost 6 bases, and 13 bases lay between the germline ends. Germline assignment: CDR1 SGHTA and CDR2 FQGNSA. The CDR3 DNA reads as TGTGCCAGCAGCTCCTTGGAGGGTTTTCAGCCCCAGCATTTT. This encodes CASSSLEGFQPQHF.

This clonotype has more than one count but fewer than ten. V and J are TRBV20-1 and TRBJ2-5; D uncertain. Germline V gives CDR1 DFQATT, CDR2 SNEGSKA (reference sequence). This CDR3 has 15 amino acids. V was trimmed by 0 bases and J by 1 base, leaving 12 bases between them. CDR3 sequence reads: CSARDLSISQETQYF. The DNA of the CDR3 is TGCAGTGCTAGAGATCTCAGCATCTCCCAAGAGACCCAGTACTTC.

The chain has TRBV7-2 and TRBJ2-7, with 11 nucleotides matching TRBD2. V was pared by 5 bases and J by 4 bases, with 10 bases of the junction left unmatched. Germline lookup yields CDR1 SGHTA and CDR2 FQGNSA. The CDR3 has 16 residues. The CDR3 reads CASSPGWLAGGYEQYF. CDR3 DNA: TGTGCCAGCAGCCCGGGGTGGTTAGCGGGAGGGTACGAGCAGTACTTC.

V usage is TRBV2 and J usage is TRBJ2-7; tentatively, D is TRBD1 (6 bases). Germline CDR1 reads SNHLY; CDR2 reads FYNNEI. The V gene lost 6 bases and the J gene lost 5 bases, with 11 bases spanning the gap. The CDR3 runs to 12 residues. The CDR3 nucleotides read TGTGCCAGCAGGCTACAGGGTCACGAGCAGTACTTC. Translating it yields CASRLQGHEQYF. The variable domain in full, with the rest retrieved from reference TRBV2 and TRBJ2-7, is EPEVTQTPSHQVTQMGQEVILRCVPISNHLYFYWYRQILGQKVEFLVSFYNNEISEKSEIFDDQFSVERPDGSNFTLKIRSTKLEDSAMYFCASRLQGHEQYFGPGTRLTVT.

A few counts support this clonotype. The V gene is TRBV7-8, the J gene TRBJ2-3, with 7 nucleotides matching TRBD2. This CDR3 spans 17 amino acids. Losses at the gene ends were 4 bases for V and 5 bases for J; bases not matched to a gene: 15. Germline values: CDR1 SGHVS, CDR2 FQNEAQ. The CDR3 is CASSSAFWREKGDTQYF. CDR3 DNA: TGTGCCAGCAGCTCCGCCTTCTGGCGGGAGAAGGGAGATACGCAGTATTTT.

In its sample, this clonotype was seen a few times. The genes are TRBV19 and TRBJ2-7; D possibly corresponds to TRBD2 (5 bases). Germline V gene lookup returns CDR1 LNHDA and CDR2 SQIVND (reference sequence). The CDR3 runs 13 residues. The V gene lost 4 bases and the J gene lost 1 base, with 8 bases spanning the gap. In DNA form, the CDR3 reads TGTGCCAGTAGTAACGGACTGTCCTACGAGCAGTACTTC. Translation gives CASSNGLSYEQYF.

The rearrangement uses TRBV27 and TRBJ2-5; a possible D gene is TRBD1 (6 bases). This CDR3 is 15 amino acids long. Trimming left V 0 bases short and J 4 bases short, with 12 bases between. Germline assignment: CDR1 MNHEY and CDR2 SMNVEV (reference sequence). The CDR3 loop is CASSLSRGTPETQYF. The CDR3 DNA sequence: TGTGCCAGCAGTTTATCAAGGGGGACCCCAGAGACCCAGTACTTC.

With respect to this clonotype: One end of the junction fails to match germline, which may point to a read error. J is TRBJ2-5 and V is TRBV5-4, with D possibly matching TRBD2 (6 bases). The CDR3 contains 15 residues. Germline V lookup: CDR1 SGHNT, CDR2 YYREEE (reference sequence). This chain's CDR3 is CASSQGMGGKETQYF. CDR3 nucleotide sequence: TGCGCCAGCAGCCAAGGGATGGGGGGAAAAGAGACCCAGTACTTC.

This clonotype was seen only a few times. This chain links TRBV2 with TRBJ2-1; D unclear. Germline CDR1 is SNHLY and CDR2 is FYNNEI. The CDR3 is made up of 12 amino acids. V lost 4 bases, J lost 3 bases, and 4 bases lay in between. CDR3: CASSGDYNEQFF. In nucleotides, the CDR3 is TGTGCCAGCAGTGGGGACTACAATGAGCAGTTCTTC. Full variable domain (remainder filled in from reference TRBV2 and TRBJ2-1): EPEVTQTPSHQVTQMGQEVILRCVPISNHLYFYWYRQILGQKVEFLVSFYNNEISEKSEIFDDQFSVERPDGSNFTLKIRSTKLEDSAMYFCASSGDYNEQFFGPGTRLTVL.